Sequencing of this T cell receptor (beta chain) was carried out in a study of T cells in Graves' hyperthyroidism and ophthalmopathy. Pregnant or lactating patients were excluded, as were those with uncontrolled infection or other autoimmune disease. Thyroid ultrasound, orbital computed tomography, clinical symptoms, and serum thyroxine and TRAb underpinned diagnoses. RNA transcripts yielded amplified TCR beta CDR3 regions. During a first-round RT-PCR of the TCR CDR3, the HTBI primer set was used. TCRdb re-derived calls from the multiplex PCR reads in MiXCR, one entry per CDR3 protein. The table lists 750,000 to 900,000 distinct CDR3 sequences, about 38% of them singletons. The CDR3 is made up of 14 amino acids. The germline V gene encodes CDR1 ENHRY and CDR2 SYGVKD. On this clonotype itself: At one end the junction does not follow the germline gene, possibly because of a read error.

This rearrangement joins TRBV10-3 to TRBJ1-6; D unresolved. The receptor was isolated from a man younger than 35 with Graves' hyperthyroidism. The specimen was blood. CDR3 coding DNA: TGTGCCAGCAGTGATCGGGATTATAATTCACCCCTCCACTTT. Translating gives CASSDRDYNSPLHF.